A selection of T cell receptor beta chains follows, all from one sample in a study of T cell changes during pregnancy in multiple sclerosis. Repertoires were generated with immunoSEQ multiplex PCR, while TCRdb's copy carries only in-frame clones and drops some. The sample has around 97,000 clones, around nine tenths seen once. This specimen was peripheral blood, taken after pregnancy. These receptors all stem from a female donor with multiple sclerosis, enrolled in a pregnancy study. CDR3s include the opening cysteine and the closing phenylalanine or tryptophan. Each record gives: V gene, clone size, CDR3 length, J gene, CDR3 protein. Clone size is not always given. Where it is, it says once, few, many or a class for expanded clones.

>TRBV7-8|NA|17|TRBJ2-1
CASSSAGTSGRRGEQFF
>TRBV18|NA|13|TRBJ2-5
CASSPPPGETQYF
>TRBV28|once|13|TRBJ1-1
CASSFSWNTEAFF
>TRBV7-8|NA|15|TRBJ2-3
CASSLPAGSTDTQYF
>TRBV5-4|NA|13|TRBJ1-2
CASSLQGAEGYTF
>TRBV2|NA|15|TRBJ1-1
CASHEGGAVNTEAFF
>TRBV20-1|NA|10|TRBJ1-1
CSARRAEAFF
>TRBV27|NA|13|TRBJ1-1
CASSLQENTEAFF
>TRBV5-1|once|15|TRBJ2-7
CASSEGAGGQYEQYF
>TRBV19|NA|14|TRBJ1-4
CASSIGTWDEKLFF
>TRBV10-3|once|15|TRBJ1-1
CAIRSTQGAGTEAFF
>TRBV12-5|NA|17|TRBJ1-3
CASGSTPGHNSGNTIYF
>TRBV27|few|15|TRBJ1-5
CASSLAGLSNQPQHF
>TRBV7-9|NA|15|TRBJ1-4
CASSHGQAFNEKLFF
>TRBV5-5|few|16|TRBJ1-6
CASSFDGTGGGSPLHF
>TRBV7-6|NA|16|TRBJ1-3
CASSPGAKTSGNTIYF
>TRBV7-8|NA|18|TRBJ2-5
CASSLEGSGRGRKETQYF
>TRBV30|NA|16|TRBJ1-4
CAWSGAQWDLGEKLFF
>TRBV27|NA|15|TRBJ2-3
CASSFSVEVTDTQYF
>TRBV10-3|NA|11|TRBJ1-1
CAIRETRRAFF
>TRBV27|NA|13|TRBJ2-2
CASSFSAAGELFF
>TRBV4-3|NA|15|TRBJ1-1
CASSKSSAGGTEAFF
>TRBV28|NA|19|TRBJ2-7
CASTPTTGLAGVPPYEQYF
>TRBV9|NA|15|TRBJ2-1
CASSVALAGNNEQFF
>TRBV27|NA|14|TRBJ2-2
CATGTGSSGGELFF
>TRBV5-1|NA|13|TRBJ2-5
CASSWTGGETQYF
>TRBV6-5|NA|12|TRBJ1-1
CASRSLGPEAFF
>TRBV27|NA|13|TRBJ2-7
CASSMLQGSEQYF
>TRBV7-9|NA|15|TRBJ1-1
CASSLVPTENTEAFF
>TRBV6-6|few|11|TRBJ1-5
CASSRDSPQHF
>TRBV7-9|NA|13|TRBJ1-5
CASSLQEKQPQHF
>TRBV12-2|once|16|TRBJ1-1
CASRLQGRHLNTEAFF
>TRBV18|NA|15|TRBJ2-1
CASSPPASSYNEQFF
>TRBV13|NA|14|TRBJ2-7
CASSGGLVRNEQYF
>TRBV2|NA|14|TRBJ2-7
CASSDAMITYEQYF
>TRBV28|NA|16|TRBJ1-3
CASSFLAGTAGNTIYF
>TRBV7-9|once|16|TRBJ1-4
CASSPNRDRSSEKLFF
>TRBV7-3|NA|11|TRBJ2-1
CASSLTGEQFF
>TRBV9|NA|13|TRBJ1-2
CASSSGQLYGYTF
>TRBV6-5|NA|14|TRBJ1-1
CASSYADRALEAFF
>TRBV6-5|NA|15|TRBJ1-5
CASSRDRGTHQPQHF
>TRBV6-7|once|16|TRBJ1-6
CASLSISPRVNSPLHF
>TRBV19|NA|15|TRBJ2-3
CASSISLASTDTQYF
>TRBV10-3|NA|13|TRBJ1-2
CAISESSGYGYTF
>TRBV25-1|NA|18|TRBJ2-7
CASSPGLGLAGPPYEQYF
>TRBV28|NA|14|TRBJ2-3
CASVLARRGGTQYF
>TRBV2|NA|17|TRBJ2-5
CASTLNTGQGAGETQYF
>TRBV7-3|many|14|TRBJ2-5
CASSLVGGAETQYF
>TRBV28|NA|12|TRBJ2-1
CATTSGRGEQFF
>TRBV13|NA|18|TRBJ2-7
CASSPNRRGTGASYEQYF
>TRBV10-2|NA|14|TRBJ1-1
CASSEWTDNTEAFF
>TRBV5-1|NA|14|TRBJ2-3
CASSPGQPTDTQYF
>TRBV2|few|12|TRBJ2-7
CAGTSGGGEQYF
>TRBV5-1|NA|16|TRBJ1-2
CASSPQDSGGGYGYTF
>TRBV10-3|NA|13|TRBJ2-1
CATGAGAYNEQFF
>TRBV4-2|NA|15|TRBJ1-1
CASSQDTEYYTEAFF
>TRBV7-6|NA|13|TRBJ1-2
CASSRTQGSGYTF